This T cell receptor beta chain was recorded in a study of shared clonotypes between healthy human individuals. The wider study: Sampling drew on donors who were a couple of women and a few men aged 18 to 49.

Libraries were prepared by immunoSEQ multiplex PCR; TCRdb keeps only in-frame clonotypes and omits some of them. The data show approximately 1.9 million clones, over 85% seen once. CD45RO-negative, CCR7-selected cells formed the naive CD8 fraction, which excluded terminally differentiated effector memory CD45RA+ cells. V was cut by 6 bases and J by 0 bases, with 15 bases left in between. The V gene's germline CDR1 is MNHEY and CDR2 SMNVEV (reference sequence). The CDR3 spans 15 residues. Sequencing was done on a sample of naive CD8+ T cells from PBMCs. The rearrangement joins TRBV27 to TRBJ2-7; D might be TRBD2 (5 bases). The TCR sequence derives from a man between 18 and 29 years old in good health. Some clones in this sample may be carry-over from other donors' samples. The CDR3 loop reads CASSPLAPSSYEQYF. The CDR3 DNA sequence: TGTGCCAGCAGCCCCCTAGCACCGAGCTCCTACGAGCAGTACTTC.